One and the same sample provided the 18 T cell receptor beta chains below, sequenced in a study of Graves' ophthalmopathy and Graves' hyperthyroidism (dated by TCRdb to the late 2010s). TCRdb lists the instrument as Illumina HiSeq 2000. TCR beta CDR3 regions were amplified from RNA transcripts for repertoire sequencing. A first-round RT-PCR used HTBI primers with the Qiagen OneStep RT-PCR kit, followed by a second-round multiplex PCR, size selection and purification. TCRdb trimmed public reads at Q25 via fastp, called clones via MiXCR and kept in-frame beta chains. Rows merge per CDR3 protein into single entries with the most common DNA and genes. For this sample the table gives hundreds of thousands of distinct CDR3 sequences, of which about a fifth were detected only once. Approximately 7.7% of the sample is in the top ten clones. Sequenced input: peripheral blood. The receptors stem from a woman aged 18 to 35 with stable Graves' hyperthyroidism. Some clones in this sample may be carry-over from other donors' samples. Donor details come from another sample of the same person, matched by shared clones.

This clonotype was counted ten times or more. The V call is TRBV20-1, the J call TRBJ2-7; D remains unclear. CDR1 is DFQATT and CDR2 is SNEGSKA in the germline V gene (reference sequence). V gave up 2 bases and J gave up 2 bases, with 13 bases separating them. This CDR3 has 14 residues. The CDR3 nucleotides read TGCAGTGCTAGACACCCGGAGTCCCCCTACGAGCAGTACTTC. Translation: CSARHPESPYEQYF.

This clonotype was observed many times. J is TRBJ2-4 and V is TRBV28; the match to TRBD2 covers 7 bases. The germline V gene has CDR1 MDHEN and CDR2 SYDVKM. The CDR3 contains 14 residues. Trimming removed 5 bases from V and 3 bases from J; junction bases left unmatched: 4. This chain's CDR3 is CASSGGLVKNIQYF. In DNA, the CDR3 is TGTGCCAGCAGTGGAGGACTAGTCAAAAACATTCAGTACTTC.

This clonotype showed up many times. This sequence joins TRBV10-3 and TRBJ2-7; D may be TRBD1 (6 bases). V lost 6 bases, J lost 0 bases, and 18 bases lay in between. The length of the CDR3 is 16 residues. Germline CDR1 is ENHRY and CDR2 is SYGVKD. The CDR3 nucleotides are TGTGCCATCAGCCTACTTAACACAGGGAGCTCCTACGAGCAGTACTTC. Translating it yields CAISLLNTGSSYEQYF.

The chain combines TRBV27 with TRBJ1-5, with TRBD1 matching over 8 bases. Germline values: CDR1 MNHEY, CDR2 SMNVEV (reference sequence). V lost 6 bases, J lost 2 bases, and 3 bases stayed unmatched. The CDR3 extends over 14 amino acids. This chain's CDR3 is CASRAGQGNQPQHF. CDR3 nucleotides: TGTGCCAGCAGAGCGGGACAGGGCAATCAGCCCCAGCATTTT.

The CDR3 here is CASSYSQKLGDGYTF. DNA for the CDR3: TGTGCCAGCAGTTACTCCCAGAAGCTAGGGGATGGCTACACCTTC. The genes are TRBV6-5 and TRBJ1-2, with a weak D call TRBD1 (5 bases). Germline V gives CDR1 MNHEY, CDR2 SVGAGI. CDR3 length equals 15 residues. Trimming cost V 0 bases and J 6 bases, with 14 bases left between them.

A few counts support this clonotype. The CDR3 here is CASSLAVVGNEQYF. The CDR3 DNA reads as TGTGCCAGCAGTTTAGCTGTCGTAGGGAACGAGCAGTACTTC. The chain combines TRBV12-3 or TRBV12-4 with TRBJ2-7; no clear D gene. V gave up 0 bases and J gave up 5 bases, with 11 bases separating them. CDR3 length equals 14 residues.

This clonotype has just a few counts. Given a much more abundant clone one base away, this may be a read error. The genes are TRBV2 and TRBJ1-1; the D is unclear. The CDR3 is 11 amino acids. Germline-derived CDR1 and CDR2 are SNHLY and FYNNEI. The CDR3 here is CASRDNTEACF. Written as DNA, the CDR3 is TGTGCCAGCAGAGACAACACTGAAGCTTGCTTT.

Many counts were recorded for this clonotype. The genes are TRBV2 and TRBJ1-2; D is possibly TRBD1 (5 bases). The germline V gene has CDR1 SNHLY and CDR2 FYNNEI. Deletions cut 3 bases from V and 4 bases from J, with 9 bases between. The CDR3 sequence is 13 residues long. The CDR3 sequence: CASSEGPAYGYTF. The DNA of the CDR3 is TGTGCCAGCAGTGAGGGGCCGGCCTATGGCTACACCTTC.

This clonotype showed up many times. V and J are TRBV6-2 or TRBV6-3 and TRBJ1-1; D unclear. This CDR3 comprises 13 residues. The V end lost 4 bases, the J end lost 2 bases, and 8 bases lay between the germline ends. In germline, CDR1 is MNHEY, CDR2 SVGEGT. The CDR3 DNA sequence: TGTGCCAGCAGTTGGAGCGTAAACACTGAAGCTTTCTTT. Protein product: CASSWSVNTEAFF.

This clonotype was found a few times. The rearrangement links TRBV6-1 to TRBJ2-5; 7 bases line up with TRBD2. The CDR3 sequence is 16 residues long. Germline assignment: CDR1 MNHNS and CDR2 SASEGT. Trimming took 4 bases from V and 4 from J; bases not matched to a gene: 12. The CDR3 DNA reads TGTGCCAGCAGTGCCTCTAGCGGCACTTGGGGAGAGACCCAGTACTTC. Translation gives CASSASSGTWGETQYF.

V and J are TRBV6-2 or TRBV6-3 and TRBJ1-5; D not certain. Germline CDR1 reads MNHEY; CDR2 reads SVGEGT. Trimming shortened V by 2 bases and J by 1 base, and 9 bases separated the two germline ends. This CDR3 comprises 15 residues. The CDR3 DNA reads TGTGCCAGCAGTTACAGTCCAGGCAGCAATCAGCCCCAGCATTTT. The encoded protein is CASSYSPGSNQPQHF.

This chain links TRBV12-3 or TRBV12-4 with TRBJ1-6; TRBD1 agrees at 8 bases. J lost 7 bases, V lost 5 bases, and 7 bases had no gene match. The CDR3 is 15 residues long. The CDR3 region is CASSRRQGRNSPLHF. In DNA form, the CDR3 reads TGTGCCAGCAGTCGTCGACAGGGGAGAAATTCACCCCTCCACTTT.

This clonotype was picked up many times. The V call is TRBV6-4, the J call TRBJ1-5; 8 bases align to TRBD1. J was trimmed by 6 bases and V by 4 bases; bases with no gene match: 14. Germline CDR1 and CDR2: MRHNA and SNTAGT. This CDR3 has 17 residues. CDR3 DNA sequence: TGTGCCAGCAGTGCCGAGGGGACAGGTTGGAGGAGTCAGCCCCAGCATTTT. It is translated as CASSAEGTGWRSQPQHF.

This clonotype was recorded many times. This chain links TRBV6-1 with TRBJ1-1, with TRBD1 matching 7 bases. Germline V gene sequence: CDR1 MNHNS, CDR2 SASEGT. The V and J ends lost 7 bases and 4 bases, in that order; junction bases with no gene match: 9. CDR3 length equals 14 residues. The CDR3 DNA reads TGTGCCAGCATCAACAGGGGAGAGGCCACTGAAGCTTTCTTT. It yields the protein CASINRGEATEAFF.

The V call is TRBV5-1, the J call TRBJ2-2, with unresolved D. The V and J ends lost 4 bases and 6 bases respectively, with 16 bases between them. The CDR3 length is 15 residues. Germline values: CDR1 SGHRS, CDR2 YFSETQ. CDR3 protein: CASSPNFPGPGELFF. CDR3 nucleotide sequence: TGCGCCAGCAGCCCCAATTTCCCAGGCCCCGGGGAGCTGTTTTTT.

This clonotype was seen many times. The chain combines TRBV7-3 with TRBJ2-5, with 8 nucleotides matching TRBD1. This CDR3 region has 15 residues. J gave up 4 bases and V 4 bases, and 8 bases lay outside the gene matches. Per germline, CDR1 SGHTA and CDR2 FQGTGA. CDR3: CASSSQGAGLETQYF. DNA for the CDR3: TGTGCCAGCAGCTCCCAGGGGGCGGGATTAGAGACCCAGTACTTC.

This clonotype was seen many times. The rearrangement joins TRBV29-1 to TRBJ2-5; 7 bases fit TRBD1. Unmatched junction bases numbered 3, after V lost 7 bases and J lost 4 bases. Germline V gene data show CDR1 as SQVTM and CDR2 as ANQGSEA. This CDR3 is 11 amino acids long. CDR3 nucleotides: TGCAGCGCCCACAGGGGAGAGACCCAGTACTTC. Translating it yields CSAHRGETQYF. The variable domain in full, completed from reference TRBV29-1 and TRBJ2-5, reads SAVISQKPSRDICQRGTSLTIQCQVDSQVTMMFWYRQQPGQSLTLIATANQGSEATYESGFVIDKFPISRPNLTFSTLTVSNMSPEDSSIYLCSAHRGETQYFGPGTRLLVL.

The chain carries TRBV5-8 and TRBJ1-2; the match to TRBD1 covers 7 bases. V shed 5 bases and J 3 bases; nucleotides not matched to a gene: 7. The CDR3 is 14 amino acids. Per germline, CDR1 SGHTS and CDR2 YDEGEE. CDR3 loop: CASSHRGRDYGYTF. For the CDR3, the DNA is TGTGCCAGCAGTCACAGGGGAAGGGACTATGGCTACACCTTC.